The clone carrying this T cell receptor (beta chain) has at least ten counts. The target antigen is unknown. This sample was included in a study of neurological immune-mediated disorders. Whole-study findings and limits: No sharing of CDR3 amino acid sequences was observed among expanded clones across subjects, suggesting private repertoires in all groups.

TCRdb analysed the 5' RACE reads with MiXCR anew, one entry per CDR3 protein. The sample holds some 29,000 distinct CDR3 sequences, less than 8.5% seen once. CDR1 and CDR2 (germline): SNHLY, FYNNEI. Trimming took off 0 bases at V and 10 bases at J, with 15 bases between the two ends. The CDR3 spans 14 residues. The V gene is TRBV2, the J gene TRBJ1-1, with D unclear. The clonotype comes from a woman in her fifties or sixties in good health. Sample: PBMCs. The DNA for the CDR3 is TGTGCCAGCAGTGAAGCGCAACGCGGTTTCGGAGCTTTCTTT. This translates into CASSEAQRGFGAFF.